The sequence of this T cell receptor (beta chain) was determined in a study of patients and donors after allogeneic stem cell transplantation. TCRdb reprocessed the RT-PCR reads via MiXCR and lists one record per CDR3 protein. The table records some 960,000 distinct CDR3 sequences, about a sixth of them present only once. Trimming at V came to 4 bases and at J to 5 bases, leaving 7 bases not matched to a gene. From germline, CDR1 is SGHRS and CDR2 YFSETQ. The CDR3 totals 15 residues. The chain is built from TRBV5-1 and TRBJ2-1; 9 bases fit TRBD2. Specimen: blood, either unsorted or a sorted T cell fraction (not recorded which). This receptor was identified in a human donor who was either an allogeneic HSCT recipient or a stem cell or donor lymphocyte infusion donor (not recorded which). It is not recorded whose cells these are; they may come from a transplant donor. The CDR3 is CASSPIAGENNEQFF. The CDR3 DNA sequence: TGCGCCAGCAGCCCGATAGCGGGAGAGAACAATGAGCAGTTCTTC. The complete variable domain, with remaining parts taken from reference TRBV5-1 and TRBJ2-1, reads KAGVTQTPRYLIKTRGQQVTLSCSPISGHRSVSWYQQTPGQGLQFLFEYFSETQRNKGNFPGRFSGRQFSNSRSEMNVSTLELGDSALYLCASSPIAGENNEQFFGPGTRLTVL.